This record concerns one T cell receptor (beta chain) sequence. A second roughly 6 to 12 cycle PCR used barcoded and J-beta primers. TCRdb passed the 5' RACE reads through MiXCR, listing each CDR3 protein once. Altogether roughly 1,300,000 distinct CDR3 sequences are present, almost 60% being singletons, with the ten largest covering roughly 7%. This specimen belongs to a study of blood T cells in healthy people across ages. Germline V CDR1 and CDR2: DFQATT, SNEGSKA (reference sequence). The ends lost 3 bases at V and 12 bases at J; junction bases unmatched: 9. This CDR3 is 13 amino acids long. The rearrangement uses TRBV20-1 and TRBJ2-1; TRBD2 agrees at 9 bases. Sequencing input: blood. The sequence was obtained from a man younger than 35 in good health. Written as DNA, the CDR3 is TGCAGTGCTAGGGAGGGACTAGCCGGTGGGCAGTTCTTC. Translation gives CSAREGLAGGQFF.